The 20 T cell receptor beta chains below come from one sample, sequenced in a study of vaccination and CD4 T cells after COVID-19. Their cognate antigens are unknown. Treatment denoted: 10-day PBMC culture with coronavirus spike peptide pools or control peptides (ViraFEST assay). Scientists ran DNA taken from cultured CD4+ T cells through the Oncomine TCR Beta short-read assay for sequencing. TCRdb analysed the PCR reads with MiXCR anew, one entry per CDR3 protein. The table records fewer than 20,000 distinct CDR3 sequences, 44% of them present only once. The specimen was CD4+ T cells from blood, cultured in vitro. These receptor sequences come from a human donor who had recovered from COVID-19.

The rearrangement links TRBV20-1 to TRBJ2-5, with D perhaps matching TRBD2 (5 bases). V was trimmed by 6 bases and J by 2 bases, leaving 13 bases between them. CDR1 and CDR2 (germline): DFQATT, SNEGSKA (reference sequence). This CDR3 is built from 13 residues. The CDR3: CSAPTRAQETQYF. CDR3 coding DNA: TGCAGTGCCCCAACTAGGGCACAAGAGACCCAGTACTTC.

The chain recombines TRBV5-8 with TRBJ2-7; 7 bases are shared with TRBD1. Germline V gene sequence: CDR1 SGHTS, CDR2 YDEGEE. There are 16 residues in the CDR3. The ends lost 2 bases at V and 2 bases at J; junction bases unmatched: 10. In DNA form, the CDR3 reads TGTGCCAGCAGCTTCAGTCACTGGGACAGAGCCTACGAGCAGTACTTC. This translates into CASSFSHWDRAYEQYF.

J is TRBJ2-1 and V is TRBV6-1, with a possible D match to TRBD1 (5 bases). Germline-derived CDR1 and CDR2 are MNHNS and SASEGT. The V gene lost 5 bases and the J gene lost 10 bases, with 12 bases spanning the gap. CDR3 size: 12 residues. CDR3 DNA: TGTGCCAGCAGTCTCAGGGTCGTGGAGCAGTTCTTC. Its translation: CASSLRVVEQFF.

The gene calls are TRBV4-1 and TRBJ1-2; D call uncertain. CDR1 and CDR2 from the germline V gene are MGHRA and YSYEKL. Deletions cut 0 bases from V and 4 bases from J, with 12 bases between. This CDR3 region has 15 residues. The DNA of the CDR3 is TGCGCCAGCAGCCAAGAAACTATTTCGGGCTATGGCTACACCTTC. Protein sequence: CASSQETISGYGYTF.

The sample holds one count of this clonotype. The V call is TRBV7-4, the J call TRBJ2-3; D gene uncertain. Germline loops: CDR1 SGHVT, CDR2 SQSDAQ. V lost 5 bases, J lost 2 bases, and 5 bases lay in between. The CDR3 runs 12 residues. The CDR3 protein is CASSKTTDTQYF. The CDR3 DNA is TGTGCCAGCAGCAAGACCACAGATACGCAGTATTTT.

The chain joins TRBV7-2 to TRBJ1-1, with a weak D call TRBD1 (5 bases). Germline V CDR1 and CDR2: SGHTA, FQGNSA. The CDR3 runs to 14 residues. Trimming stripped 3 bases from V and 4 bases from J, with 12 bases between. The CDR3 region is CASSFKGGGTEAFF. DNA for the CDR3: TGTGCCAGCAGCTTCAAGGGTGGGGGCACTGAAGCTTTCTTT. The complete variable domain, with remaining parts taken from reference TRBV7-2 and TRBJ1-1, reads GAGVSQSPSNKVTEKGKDVELRCDPISGHTALYWYRQSLGQGLEFLIYFQGNSAPDKSGLPSDRFSAERTGGSVSTLTIQRTQQEDSAVYLCASSFKGGGTEAFFGQGTRLTVV.

This clonotype was recorded a few times. The J gene is TRBJ2-2, the V gene TRBV11-3, with 10 bases aligning to TRBD1. Losses at the gene ends were 3 bases for V and 4 bases for J; bases not matched to a gene: 2. Germline V CDR1 and CDR2: SGHNT, YENEEA. The CDR3 sequence is 15 residues long. The chain's CDR3 is CASSLGTGATGELFF. In nucleotides, the CDR3 is TGTGCCAGCAGCTTGGGGACAGGGGCCACCGGGGAGCTGTTTTTT.

This chain joins TRBV20-1 and TRBJ2-3; TRBD1 aligns across 7 bases. The germline gives CDR1 DFQATT, CDR2 SNEGSKA (reference sequence). V trimming: 4 bases; J trimming: 2 bases; junction bases outside the gene matches: 6. The CDR3 length is 14 residues. Here the CDR3 reads CSATLGQITDTQYF. CDR3 coding DNA: TGCAGTGCTACTTTGGGACAGATCACAGATACGCAGTATTTT.

This chain links TRBV6-2 or TRBV6-3 with TRBJ2-7, with 9 bases fitting TRBD2. This CDR3 region has 15 residues. The V gene's germline CDR1 is MNHEY and CDR2 SVGEGT. The V and J ends lost 7 bases and 0 bases, in that order; junction bases with no gene match: 7. CDR3 nucleotide sequence: TGTGCCAGCAACATAGCGGGGGCAGGCTCCTACGAGCAGTACTTC. This encodes CASNIAGAGSYEQYF.

This chain joins TRBV19 and TRBJ1-2; 8 bases agree with TRBD1. The V gene's germline CDR1 is LNHDA and CDR2 SQIVND (reference sequence). The ends lost 0 bases at V and 4 bases at J; junction bases unmatched: 4. This CDR3 region has 15 residues. CDR3 nucleotide sequence: TGTGCCAGTAGTATAGAGGCCAGGGGGCTCTATGGCTACACCTTC. Translated: CASSIEARGLYGYTF.

This chain joins TRBV15 and TRBJ1-5; tentative D call: TRBD1 (5 bases). This CDR3 comprises 15 residues. The V end lost 0 bases, the J end lost 2 bases, and 8 bases lay between the germline ends. Germline assignment: CDR1 LNHNV and CDR2 YYDKDF (reference sequence). The CDR3 here is CATSRDARGNQPQHF. DNA of the CDR3: TGTGCCACCAGCAGAGATGCCAGGGGCAATCAGCCCCAGCATTTT. Filled out from reference TRBV15 and TRBJ1-5, the complete variable domain reads DAMVIQNPRYQVTQFGKPVTLSCSQTLNHNVMYWYQQKSSQAPKLLFHYYDKDFNNEADTPDNFQSRRPNTSFCFLDIRSPGLGDTAMYLCATSRDARGNQPQHFGDGTRLSIL.

This sequence joins TRBV28 and TRBJ2-5; 8 bases fit TRBD1. With V trimmed by 2 bases and J by 4 bases, 9 bases remained unmatched. The CDR3 runs to 16 residues. Germline values: CDR1 MDHEN, CDR2 SYDVKM. This chain's CDR3 is CASSLGDRSGAETQYF. The CDR3 coding sequence is TGTGCCAGCAGTTTAGGGGACAGGTCAGGGGCAGAGACCCAGTACTTC.

This clonotype was seen more than once but under ten times. The gene calls are TRBV20-1 and TRBJ2-5; D unclear. The CDR3 consists of 14 residues. Germline loops: CDR1 DFQATT, CDR2 SNEGSKA (reference sequence). The V end was cut by 0 bases, the J end by 2 bases, with 10 bases between. The CDR3 nucleotides read TGCAGTGCTAGAGATGATCCCGGGCAAGAGACCCAGTACTTC. Encoded protein: CSARDDPGQETQYF.

About this clonotype itself: It is likely a read error, because the conserved phenylalanine at the end of the CDR3 is missing. This sequence joins TRBV30 and TRBJ2-7, with 9 bases fitting TRBD2. Germline lookup yields CDR1 GTSNPN and CDR2 SVGIG (reference sequence). Trimming took 0 bases from V and 4 from J; bases not matched to a gene: 1. The CDR3 runs 13 residues. CDR3 bases: TGTGCCTGGAGTGTAGCGGGAGGTTACGAGCAGTACCTC. Its protein is CAWSVAGGYEQYL.

This clonotype was counted between two and nine times. V usage is TRBV6-5 and J usage is TRBJ2-6; either TRBD1 or TRBD2 may fit D (5 bases each). Between the trimmed V and J ends, which lost 2 bases and 3 bases, there was a span of 8 bases. There are 15 residues in the CDR3. Germline loops: CDR1 MNHEY, CDR2 SVGAGI. The CDR3 loop is CASSYTGGGANVLTF. The CDR3 nucleotides read TGTGCCAGCAGTTACACTGGGGGTGGGGCCAACGTCCTGACTTTC.

V gene TRBV7-6 combines with J gene TRBJ2-7; D possibly corresponds to TRBD1 (6 bases). The CDR3 has 15 residues. V shed 1 base and J shed 5 bases, with 15 bases lying between them. Looked up from germline, CDR1 is SGHVS and CDR2 is FNYEAQ. The CDR3: CASSLGGQRAHEQYF. Written as DNA, the CDR3 is TGTGCCAGCAGCTTAGGCGGACAGCGAGCCCACGAGCAGTACTTC.

The chain joins TRBV9 to TRBJ2-5; 7 nucleotides align to TRBD2. The CDR3 has 15 residues. V trimming: 0 bases; J trimming: 2 bases; junction bases outside the gene matches: 4. CDR1 and CDR2 (germline): SGDLS, YYNGEE. DNA for the CDR3: TGTGCCAGCAGCGTAGGGAGCGGGACGCAAGAGACCCAGTACTTC. This encodes CASSVGSGTQETQYF.

V and J are TRBV29-1 and TRBJ2-5; 8 positions match TRBD1. Germline values: CDR1 SQVTM, CDR2 ANQGSEA. J was trimmed by 5 bases and V by 3 bases; bases with no gene match: 5. The length of the CDR3 is 13 residues. CDR3 sequence reads: CSVEQAGGETQYF. The CDR3 DNA is TGCAGCGTTGAGCAGGCAGGGGGCGAGACCCAGTACTTC.

The chain employs TRBV24-1 and TRBJ2-1; D not certain. V was cut by 4 bases and J by 4 bases, with 13 bases left in between. This CDR3 region has 15 residues. Germline V gives CDR1 KGHDR, CDR2 SFDVKD. CDR3 DNA sequence: TGTGCCACCAGTGACCCTGCGGCAGGTTACAATGAGCAGTTCTTC. It encodes CATSDPAAGYNEQFF.

The rearrangement links TRBV20-1 to TRBJ2-1; tentative D call: TRBD1 (6 bases). Trimming shortened V by 6 bases and J by 9 bases, and 12 bases separated the two germline ends. CDR1 and CDR2 from the germline V gene are DFQATT and SNEGSKA (reference sequence). The CDR3 spans 11 residues. In nucleotides, the CDR3 is TGCAGTGCAAAACAGGGTGGTGAGCAGTTCTTC. It is translated as CSAKQGGEQFF.